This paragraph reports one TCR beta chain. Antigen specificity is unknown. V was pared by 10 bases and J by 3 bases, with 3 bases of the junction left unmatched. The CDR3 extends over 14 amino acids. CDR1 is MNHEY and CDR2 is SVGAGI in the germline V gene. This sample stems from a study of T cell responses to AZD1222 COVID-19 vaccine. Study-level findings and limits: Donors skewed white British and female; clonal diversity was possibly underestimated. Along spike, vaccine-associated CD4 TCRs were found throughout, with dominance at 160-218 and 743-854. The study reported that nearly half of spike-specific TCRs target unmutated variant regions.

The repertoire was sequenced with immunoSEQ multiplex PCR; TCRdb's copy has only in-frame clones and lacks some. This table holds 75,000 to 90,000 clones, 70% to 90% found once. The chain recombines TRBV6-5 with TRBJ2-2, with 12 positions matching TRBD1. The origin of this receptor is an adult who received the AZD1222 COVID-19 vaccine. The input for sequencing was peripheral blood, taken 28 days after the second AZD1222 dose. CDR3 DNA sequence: TGTGCCACGGGGACAGGGGGCGACACCGGGGAGCTGTTTTTT. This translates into CATGTGGDTGELFF.